The sequence of this T cell receptor beta chain was determined in a study of cytomegalovirus exposure and HLA in healthy donors. This clone was counted only a few times. What it binds is not known. It was with 60 Vbeta and 13 Jbeta primers that the PCR ran. Profiled with immunoSEQ multiplex PCR; TCRdb holds only in-frame clones, not every one. This sample has around 53,000 clones, with about 82% found just once. Notes on the study in general: A later analysis, which compared TCR beta chains of equal frequency, found the HLA-associated ones more clonally expanded. Presence/absence analyses supposed approximately even sequencing depth among donors. Later work associated roughly 17,000 TCR beta sequences with HLA alleles at 0.05 false discovery rate.

Germline loops: CDR1 SNHLY, CDR2 FYNNEI. CDR3 length equals 13 residues. V gave up 8 bases and J gave up 6 bases; unmatched junction bases: 6. The sequencing input was PBMCs. This chain links TRBV2 with TRBJ2-1, with 8 bases fitting TRBD1. This receptor was identified in a man between 25 and 39 years old in good health and CMV-seronegative. CDR3 protein: CASETGVTNEQFF. The CDR3 DNA reads as TGTGCCAGCGAGACAGGGGTCACCAATGAGCAGTTCTTC.